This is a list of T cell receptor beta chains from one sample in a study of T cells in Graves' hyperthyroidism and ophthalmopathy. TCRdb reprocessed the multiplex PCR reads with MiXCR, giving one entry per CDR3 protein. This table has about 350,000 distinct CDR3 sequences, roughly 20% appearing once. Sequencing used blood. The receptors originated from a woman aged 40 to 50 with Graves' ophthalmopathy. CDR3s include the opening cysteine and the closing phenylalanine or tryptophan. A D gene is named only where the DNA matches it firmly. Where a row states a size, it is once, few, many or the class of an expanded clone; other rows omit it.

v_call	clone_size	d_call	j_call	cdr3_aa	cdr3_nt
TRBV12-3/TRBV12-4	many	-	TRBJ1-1	CASSPGTHTEAFF	TGTGCCAGCAGTCCTGGGACCCACACTGAAGCTTTCTTT
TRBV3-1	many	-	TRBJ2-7	CASSQEGGLAYEQYF	TGTGCCAGCAGCCAAGAAGGTGGACTCGCCTACGAGCAGTACTTC
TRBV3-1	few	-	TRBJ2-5	CASSHSTTYQETQYF	TGTGCCAGCAGCCACTCGACTACTTACCAAGAGACCCAGTACTTC
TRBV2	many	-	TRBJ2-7	CASLRGENYEQYF	TGTGCCAGCCTCAGAGGAGAGAATTACGAGCAGTACTTC
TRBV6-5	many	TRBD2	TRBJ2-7	CASSYRTSGRGSYEQYF	TGTGCCAGCAGTTATCGGACTAGCGGGAGAGGTTCCTACGAGCAGTACTTC
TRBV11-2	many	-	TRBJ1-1	CASSLDQGVGTEAFF	TGTGCCAGCAGCTTAGATCAGGGAGTTGGGACTGAAGCTTTCTTT
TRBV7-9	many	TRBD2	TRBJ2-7	CASTSGGSGSYEQYF	TGTGCCAGCACCTCAGGTGGTAGCGGGAGCTACGAGCAGTACTTC
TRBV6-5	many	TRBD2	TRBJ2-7	CASTNGGGGRSYEQYF	TGTGCCAGCACCAACGGGGGGGGAGGGAGGTCTTACGAGCAGTACTTC
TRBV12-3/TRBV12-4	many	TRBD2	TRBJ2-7	CASSSTSGRDTGGEQYF	TGTGCCAGCAGTTCGACTAGCGGGAGGGATACAGGGGGCGAGCAGTACTTC
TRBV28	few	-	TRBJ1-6	CASTQGKSPLHF	TGTGCCAGCACCCAGGGAAAGTCACCCCTCCACTTT
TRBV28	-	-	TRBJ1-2	CASSLTTPDGGYTF	TGTGCCAGCAGTTTAACCACCCCGGATGGGGGCTACACCTTC
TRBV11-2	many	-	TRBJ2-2	CASTPRGRVNTGELFF	TGTGCCAGCACCCCGCGGGGCAGGGTGAACACCGGGGAGCTGTTTTTT
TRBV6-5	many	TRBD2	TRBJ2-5	CASSYFTSGEQETQYF	TGTGCCAGCAGTTACTTCACTAGCGGTGAGCAAGAGACCCAGTACTTC
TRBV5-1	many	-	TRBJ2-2	CASSLAAVWDIYTGELFF	TGCGCCAGCAGCTTGGCAGCGGTTTGGGACATTTACACCGGGGAGCTGTTTTTT
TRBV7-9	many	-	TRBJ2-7	CASSLEGTSYEQYF	TGTGCCAGCAGCTTAGAGGGCACCTCCTACGAGCAGTACTTC
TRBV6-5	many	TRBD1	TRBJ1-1	CASSFRTGSMNTEAFF	TGTGCCAGCAGTTTCCGGACAGGGAGTATGAACACTGAAGCTTTCTTT
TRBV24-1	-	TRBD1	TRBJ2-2	CATSDRTDRGRHTGELFF	TGTGCCACCAGTGACCGCACGGACAGGGGGCGACACACCGGGGAGCTGTTTTTT
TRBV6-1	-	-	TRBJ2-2	CASTRVSNTGELFF	TGTGCCAGCACGAGGGTCTCGAACACCGGGGAGCTGTTTTTT
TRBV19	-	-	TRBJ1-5	CASSEGPLGNQPQHF	TGTGCCAGTAGTGAGGGACCGCTCGGCAATCAGCCCCAGCATTTT
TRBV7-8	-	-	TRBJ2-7	CASSLSGGTSREQYF	TGTGCCAGCAGCTTGAGTGGAGGGACCTCCAGAGAGCAGTACTTC
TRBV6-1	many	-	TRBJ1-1	CASSERSGRDAFF	TGTGCCAGCAGTGAAAGGTCGGGACGGGATGCTTTCTTT
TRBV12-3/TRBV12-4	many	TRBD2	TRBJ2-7	CASSLGRAPPELRTSEPYEQYF	TGTGCCAGCAGTTTAGGGCGGGCGCCGCCGGAGCTTCGGACTAGCGAACCCTACGAGCAGTACTTC
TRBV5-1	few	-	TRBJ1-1	CASTPGVPNTEAFF	TGCGCCAGCACCCCCGGTGTCCCGAACACTGAAGCTTTCTTT
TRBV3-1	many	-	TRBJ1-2	CASSQVALGAYGYTF	TGTGCCAGCAGCCAAGTTGCCTTGGGGGCCTATGGCTACACCTTC
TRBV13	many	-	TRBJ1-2	CASSLRGTFAGYTF	TGTGCCAGCAGCTTACGGGGGACATTTGCTGGCTACACCTTC
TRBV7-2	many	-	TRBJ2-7	CASRSRGGPFYEQYF	TGTGCCAGCAGGTCCAGGGGAGGACCTTTCTACGAGCAGTACTTC
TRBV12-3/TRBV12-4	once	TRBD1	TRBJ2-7	CASSQGRGQYEQYF	TGTGCCAGCAGTCAGGGCAGGGGGCAGTACGAGCAGTACTTC
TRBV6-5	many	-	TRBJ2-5	CASSWVNGETQYF	TGTGCCAGCAGTTGGGTGAATGGAGAGACCCAGTACTTC
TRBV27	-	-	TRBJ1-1	CASSARKGNTEAFF	TGTGCCAGCAGTGCCCGGAAGGGGAACACTGAAGCTTTCTTT
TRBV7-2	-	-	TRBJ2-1	CASSPAPGLLYNEQFF	TGTGCCAGCAGCCCCGCGCCAGGGCTCCTCTACAATGAGCAGTTCTTC
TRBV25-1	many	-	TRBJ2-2	CASSESARTTGELFF	TGTGCCAGCAGTGAATCCGCCCGAACCACCGGGGAGCTGTTTTTT
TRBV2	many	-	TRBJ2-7	CASTGIYEQYF	TGTGCCAGCACTGGGATCTACGAGCAGTACTTC
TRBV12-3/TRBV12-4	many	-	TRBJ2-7	CASSLAGEQYF	TGTGCCAGCAGCTTAGCAGGGGAGCAGTACTTC
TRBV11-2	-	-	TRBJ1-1	CASSLDGLGWNTDAFF	TGTGCCAGCAGCTTAGATGGGTTGGGGTGGAACACTGACGCTTTCTTT
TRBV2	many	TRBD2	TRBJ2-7	CASGEGLGYEQYF	TGTGCCAGCGGGGAGGGACTAGGCTACGAGCAGTACTTC
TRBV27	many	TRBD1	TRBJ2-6	CASSSPRTGSSGANVLTF	TGTGCCAGCAGTTCCCCCCGGACAGGGTCGAGTGGGGCCAACGTCCTGACTTTC
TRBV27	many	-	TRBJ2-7	CASTPPGELRKQYF	TGTGCCAGCACCCCCCCGGGGGAGCTTAGGAAGCAGTACTTC
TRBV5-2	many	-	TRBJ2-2	CASDEWGAGVNTGELFF	TGTGCCAGCGATGAATGGGGCGCGGGAGTTAACACCGGGGAGCTGTTTTTT
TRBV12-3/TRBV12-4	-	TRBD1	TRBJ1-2	CASSPDRVSGYTF	TGTGCCAGCAGTCCGGACAGGGTTAGTGGCTACACCTTC
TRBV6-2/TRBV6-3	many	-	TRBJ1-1	CASRRRLNTEAFF	TGTGCCAGCAGACGACGGCTGAACACTGAAGCTTTCTTT
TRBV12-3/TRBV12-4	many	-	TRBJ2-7	CASSPSLVAEQYF	TGTGCCAGCAGCCCGAGTTTAGTGGCCGAGCAGTACTTC
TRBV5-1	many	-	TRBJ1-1	CASSLVQGRMNTEAFF	TGCGCCAGCAGCTTGGTACAGGGTCGAATGAACACTGAAGCTTTCTTT
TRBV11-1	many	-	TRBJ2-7	CASSFGTLTYEQYF	TGTGCCAGCAGCTTTGGGACACTAACCTACGAGCAGTACTTC
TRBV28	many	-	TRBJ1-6	CASSSLRRAYNSPLHF	TGTGCCAGCAGTTCGCTCCGGAGGGCCTATAATTCACCCCTCCACTTT
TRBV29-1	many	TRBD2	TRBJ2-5	CSAYGLGETQYF	TGCAGCGCCTACGGACTAGGGGAGACCCAGTACTTC
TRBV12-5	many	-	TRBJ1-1	CASGLTIPNTEAFF	TGTGCTAGTGGTTTGACTATCCCGAACACTGAAGCTTTCTTT